These 18 T cell receptor beta chains were sequenced from one sample in a study of shared clonotypes between healthy human individuals. In the naive CD8 group, cells lacked CD45RO and were positively selected for CCR7, so terminally differentiated effector memory CD45RA+ cells were left out. Only in-frame clones appear in the TCRdb table, and some are missing; sequencing was by immunoSEQ multiplex PCR. The data hold a few hundred thousand clones, with roughly 95% observed a single time. The material sequenced was naive CD8+ T cells sorted from blood. The source is a woman aged 30 to 39 in good health.

V is TRBV11-1 and J is TRBJ2-7, with a tentative D call TRBD1 (6 bases). The CDR3 totals 14 residues. V was cut by 4 bases and J by 0 bases, with 10 bases left in between. Germline lookup yields CDR1 SGHAT and CDR2 FQDESV (reference sequence). The CDR3 DNA follows: TGTGCCAGCAGCTCCAGGGGCCTCTCCTACGAGCAGTACTTC. Translation: CASSSRGLSYEQYF.

The V gene is TRBV5-5, the J gene TRBJ1-5; TRBD1 matches at 7 bases. Germline V CDR1 and CDR2: SGHKS, YYEKEE (reference sequence). CDR3 length: 14 amino acids. With V trimmed by 4 bases and J by 3 bases, 4 bases remained unmatched. For the CDR3, the DNA is TGTGCCAGCAGCACTGGGACAGCCAATCAGCCCCAGCATTTT. It translates to CASSTGTANQPQHF.

This CDR3 is CASSFPGADEAFF. As DNA, the CDR3 is TGTGCCAGCAGTTTCCCAGGGGCGGACGAAGCTTTCTTT. The chain is built from TRBV27 and TRBJ1-1, with D tentatively TRBD1 (6 bases). With 3 bases removed from V and 8 bases from J, the gap between germline ends came to 13 bases. The germline V gene has CDR1 MNHEY and CDR2 SMNVEV (reference sequence). This CDR3 comprises 13 residues.

This clone showed up just a few times. V and J are TRBV28 and TRBJ1-1; D gene uncertain. Germline V gene data show CDR1 as MDHEN and CDR2 as SYDVKM. Deletions cut 8 bases from V and 11 bases from J, with 9 bases between. This CDR3 has 9 residues. The CDR3, as DNA: TGTGCCAGCGGTCGGATTGCTTTCTTT. Translated, it gives CASGRIAFF.

This chain connects TRBV7-9 to TRBJ2-5; 9 positions match TRBD1. With 1 base clipped from V and 3 bases from J, the junction kept 3 bases outside the gene matches. Looked up from germline, CDR1 is SEHNR and CDR2 is FQNEAQ (reference sequence). The CDR3 totals 15 residues. The CDR3 here is CASSLGWTGEETQYF. In nucleotides, the CDR3 is TGTGCCAGCAGCTTAGGGTGGACAGGGGAAGAGACCCAGTACTTC.

The J gene is TRBJ2-2, the V gene TRBV29-1; 9 bases are a match to TRBD1. The CDR3 extends over 14 amino acids. CDR1 is SQVTM and CDR2 is ANQGSEA in the germline V gene. The V and J ends lost 4 bases and 6 bases, in that order; junction bases with no gene match: 6. CDR3: CSVGGTGLSGELFF. In DNA form, the CDR3 reads TGCAGCGTTGGGGGGACAGGGTTATCCGGGGAGCTGTTTTTT.

This clone was detected only a few times. V is TRBV28 and J is TRBJ1-2; D unclear. Per the germline V gene, CDR1 is MDHEN and CDR2 is SYDVKM. The CDR3 sequence is 13 residues long. Trimming removed 10 bases from V and 3 bases from J, with 15 bases in between. The CDR3 loop reads CATSAAVDYGYTF. CDR3 in DNA: TGTGCCACCTCTGCGGCTGTTGACTATGGCTACACCTTC.

The chain uses TRBV14 and TRBJ2-2, with 8 bases that match TRBD2. CDR1 SGHDN and CDR2 FVKESK come from the germline V gene. V lost 4 bases, J lost 1 base, and 8 bases stayed unmatched. The CDR3 contains 17 residues. In DNA form, the CDR3 reads TGTGCCAGCAGCCCGAATTTAGCGGGACGGAACACCGGGGAGCTGTTTTTT. Its translation is CASSPNLAGRNTGELFF.

V and J are TRBV11-3 and TRBJ2-7; no reliable D call. CDR1 and CDR2 from the germline V gene are SGHNT and YENEEA. This CDR3 comprises 15 residues. V was trimmed by 5 bases and J by 3 bases, leaving 17 bases between them. This CDR3 reads CASSLKTGRRYEQYF. The CDR3 DNA sequence: TGTGCCAGCAGCCTAAAAACGGGCAGGCGCTACGAGCAGTACTTC.

This chain connects TRBV7-2 to TRBJ2-7; D assignment may be TRBD1 or TRBD2 (5 bases each). This CDR3 is 14 amino acids long. Trimming cost V 3 bases and J 5 bases, with 14 bases left between them. CDR1 is SGHTA, CDR2 FQGNSA, per germline. CDR3 nucleotides: TGTGCCAGCAGCTTCGGGGTAGGGGTGAACGAGCAGTACTTC. Its translation is CASSFGVGVNEQYF.

V is TRBV5-6 and J is TRBJ1-3; no clear D gene. This CDR3 comprises 14 residues. Deletions cut 2 bases from V and 2 bases from J, with 8 bases between. The germline V gene has CDR1 SGHDT and CDR2 YYEEEE. The CDR3 nucleotides read TGTGCCAGCAGCTTCGGAGCTGCTGGAAACACCATATATTTT. Translating it yields CASSFGAAGNTIYF.

This rearrangement joins TRBV19 to TRBJ1-2; unclear D gene. Trimming removed 5 bases from V and 5 bases from J, with 9 bases in between. The CDR3 runs 12 residues. Per germline, CDR1 LNHDA and CDR2 SQIVND (reference sequence). In DNA, the CDR3 is TGTGCCAGTAGTTACCGGAGATATGGCTACACCTTC. This gives the protein CASSYRRYGYTF. The variable domain in full, with the rest retrieved from reference TRBV19 and TRBJ1-2, is DGGITQSPKYLFRKEGQNVTLSCEQNLNHDAMYWYRQDPGQGLRLIYYSQIVNDFQKGDIAEGYSVSREKKESFPLTVTSAQKNPTAFYLCASSYRRYGYTFGSGTRLTVV.

The chain joins TRBV19 to TRBJ2-1; weak D call: TRBD2 (5 bases). Trimming pared 4 bases from V and 10 bases from J, leaving 8 bases between. The CDR3 has 11 amino acids. The germline V gene has CDR1 LNHDA and CDR2 SQIVND (reference sequence). CDR3 protein: CASSTPGEQFF. The CDR3 DNA follows: TGTGCCAGTAGTACCCCGGGGGAGCAGTTCTTC. The variable domain in full, with the rest retrieved from reference TRBV19 and TRBJ2-1, is DGGITQSPKYLFRKEGQNVTLSCEQNLNHDAMYWYRQDPGQGLRLIYYSQIVNDFQKGDIAEGYSVSREKKESFPLTVTSAQKNPTAFYLCASSTPGEQFFGPGTRLTVL.

The chain joins TRBV14 to TRBJ2-1; D might be TRBD1 or TRBD2, each matching 6 bases. Germline CDR1 reads SGHDN; CDR2 reads FVKESK. CDR3 length equals 16 residues. The V gene lost 5 bases and the J gene lost 4 bases, with 18 bases spanning the gap. The CDR3 coding sequence is TGTGCCAGCAGCACCTCCTTAGGGGGGTCTTACAATGAGCAGTTCTTC. As protein: CASSTSLGGSYNEQFF.

This clone has only one observation. The chain couples TRBV28 to TRBJ2-3, with 7 positions matching TRBD2. The V gene end was trimmed by 5 bases and the J gene end by 1 base; junction bases not matched to a gene: 12. This CDR3 contains 17 residues. Germline CDR1 and CDR2: MDHEN and SYDVKM. The DNA of the CDR3 is TGTGCCAGCAGTCGGGGTACGCTAGCGGACCGCACAGATACGCAGTATTTT. Amino acids: CASSRGTLADRTDTQYF. The whole variable domain, remainder taken from reference TRBV28 and TRBJ2-3, is DVKVTQSSRYLVKRTGEKVFLECVQDMDHENMFWYRQDPGLGLRLIYFSYDVKMKEKGDIPEGYSVSREKKERFSLILESASTNQTSMYLCASSRGTLADRTDTQYFGPGTRLTVL.

This clone has a single count. The chain employs TRBV14 and TRBJ2-1, with TRBD2 as a possible D gene (5 bases). The CDR3 loop spans 14 amino acids. The germline V and J ends were trimmed by 2 bases and 8 bases, with 13 bases remaining between them. CDR1 and CDR2 from the germline V gene are SGHDN and FVKESK. CDR3 residues: CASSQITSIHEQFF. CDR3 DNA sequence: TGTGCCAGCAGCCAAATTACTAGTATTCATGAGCAGTTCTTC.

The chain combines TRBV28 with TRBJ2-7; D ambiguous. Germline V lookup: CDR1 MDHEN, CDR2 SYDVKM. Deletions cut 6 bases from V and 0 bases from J, with 12 bases between. The CDR3 is 14 amino acids. The CDR3 sequence is CASSIGRISYEQYF. The CDR3 DNA sequence: TGTGCCAGCAGCATCGGGCGGATCTCCTACGAGCAGTACTTC.

This sequence joins TRBV7-9 and TRBJ2-7; 12 nucleotides line up with TRBD2. With 9 bases clipped from V and 3 bases from J, the junction kept 9 bases outside the gene matches. Germline V CDR1 and CDR2: SEHNR, FQNEAQ (reference sequence). The CDR3 is 15 amino acids. The CDR3 DNA follows: TGTGCCAGTGTCAGGACTAGCGGGGATTACTACGAGCAGTACTTC. As protein: CASVRTSGDYYEQYF. Variable domain in full (rest from reference TRBV7-9 and TRBJ2-7): DTGVSQNPRHKITKRGQNVTFRCDPISEHNRLYWYRQTLGQGPEFLTYFQNEAQLEKSRLLSDRFSAERPKGSFSTLEIQRTEQGDSAMYLCASVRTSGDYYEQYFGPGTRLTVT.